This T cell receptor (beta chain) derives from a study of T cells in Graves' hyperthyroidism and ophthalmopathy (dated by TCRdb to about 2019). As for the study more broadly: Peripheral blood was sampled at the time of initial diagnosis, prior to any treatment. To identify distinguishing TCR V-J signatures, a discovery cohort of about 95 patients was used, comprising 43 with Graves' ophthalmopathy and roughly 60 with stable Graves' hyperthyroidism. An independent validation cohort of around 19 hyperthyroidism patients and about 15 patients who later progressed to ophthalmopathy tested prospective prediction of ophthalmopathy. The 100 or so discovery patients were randomly split 7:3 into training and test sets. In addition, the study compared T-cell repertoires in thyroid tissue and in blood from several Graves' hyperthyroidism patients. After sampling, hyperthyroidism patients received methimazole starting at 30 mg daily, and ophthalmopathy patients received high-dose intravenous methylprednisolone. TCR Vbeta CDR3 sequencing of approximately 140 peripheral blood samples (more than 40 ophthalmopathy, about 75 hyperthyroidism and 17 progressor patients) is reported in the paper. General findings and caveats noted by the study authors: Sample size was not statistically predetermined, and investigators were not blinded to group allocation. In validation, the model predicted progression to ophthalmopathy with roughly 66% sensitivity and approximately 78% specificity, a median of about 6 months before onset. A 13 V-J signature model separated ophthalmopathy from stable hyperthyroidism, with approximately 87% sensitivity and roughly 84% specificity in cross-validation and 80%/75% in testing. Most expanded thyroid clonotypes (frequency above 0.001) were also detected in blood, suggesting blood repertoires may reflect thyroid immune responses.

The TCR beta CDR3 regions were amplified from the RNA transcripts. For the first round of RT-PCR on the TCR CDR3, the HTBI primer set was used together with the Qiagen OneStep RT-PCR kit. A second multiplex PCR round built the libraries, followed by size selection and purification. Sequencing of the libraries was done on an Illumina HiSeq2000 using paired-end 100 bp reads. The study's own analysis went as follows. SOAPnuke was used to process the raw data, throwing out any read that contained adapters or uncalled bases, had a mean Phred below 15, or lacked an exact constant-primer or identifier match. High-quality paired reads were merged with COPE v1.2.5, and unique nucleotide sequences were defined as clonotypes. Clonotypes were aligned to IMGT TRBV, TRBD and TRBJ reference segments using MiTCR v1.1. The analysis included only V-J combinations with a frequency above 0.0001, which together covered more than 98% of the repertoires. The TCS score was defined as F50 (clonal expansion) divided by E x V (chaos), with BLOSUM62-based TCRdist calculated between CDR3 peptides within each V-J. Welch's t-statistics and random forest reduced approximately 520 V-J features to 13, which were used in a naive Bayes classifier (R e1071). In-frame beta chains were kept once TCRdb had trimmed the public reads at Q25 with fastp and called clones with MiXCR. Rows with one shared CDR3 protein collapse into an entry with the most common genes and DNA. The V and J calls and clone size come from TCRdb's table, not from the authors' own analysis. For this sample the table gives around 600,000 distinct CDR3 sequences, of which 11% to 15% were detected only once. Of the sample, 7.1% is held by the ten largest clones.

Its CDR3 holds 15 amino acids, cysteine through phenylalanine. Solely the CDR3 DNA is kept, with 45 bases framed from the first base. From a lookup of the germline V gene (reference sequence), CDR1 and CDR2 are SEHNR and FQNEAQ. V and J are truncated by 5 bases and 3 bases respectively, leaving an intervening sequence of 17 bases. The sample holds many counts of this clonotype. The antigen it recognizes is unknown. No base-level quality is on record; no much larger clone is a single base apart. In the ophthalmopathy patients, disease was moderately to severely active, with a Clinical Activity Score of 3 or more, a NOSPECS grade of 4 or more, and a duration of less than 3 months. Patients with uncontrolled infections, other autoimmune diseases, pregnancy or lactation were excluded. Diagnoses were based on clinical symptoms, serum thyroxine and TRAb, thyroid ultrasound and orbital computed tomography. PBMCs were isolated from 7.5 to 10 ml of fresh peripheral blood by Ficoll-Paque density gradient centrifugation. Total RNA was extracted with Trizol reagent, and quality was checked on an Agilent 2100 Bioanalyzer.

Specimen: blood. This chain is built from TRBV7-9 and TRBJ2-7; the best D guess is TRBD1, with 5 bases matching. This receptor was obtained from a woman aged 18-29 years with Graves' ophthalmopathy. The CDR3 sequence is CASSHISGISYEQYF. Read as DNA, the sequence is TGTGCCAGCAGCCACATCTCAGGGATTAGCTACGAGCAGTACTTC.